The 32 T cell receptor beta chains presented below share a single source sample, sequenced in a study of early T cells in non-severe SARS-CoV-2 infection (dated by TCRdb to the early 2020s). Library preparation used 5' RACE. The instrument given in TCRdb is NextSeq 500. In-frame beta chains were kept once TCRdb had trimmed the public reads at Q25 with fastp and called clones with MiXCR. Identical CDR3 proteins give one entry, which carries the most common genes and DNA. The sample data list under 45,000 distinct CDR3 sequences, and roughly 7.9% of these were observed just once. The biggest ten clones account for around an eighth of the sample. The sample here was whole blood, taken at baseline. All receptors come from an adult who was a healthcare worker with PCR-confirmed SARS-CoV-2 infection or an uninfected control (not recorded which).

The rearrangement joins TRBV27 to TRBJ2-7; D may be TRBD1 or TRBD2 (6 bases each). Germline values: CDR1 MNHEY, CDR2 SMNVEV (reference sequence). Between the trimmed V and J ends, which lost 4 bases and 6 bases, there was a span of 13 bases. This CDR3 contains 13 residues. CDR3 bases: TGTGCCAGCAGTTCGTTACAGGGAGGCGAGCAGTACTTC. Amino acids: CASSSLQGGEQYF.

This rearrangement joins TRBV6-4 to TRBJ2-3; 7 nucleotides agree with TRBD2. The CDR3 extends over 13 amino acids. Germline CDR1 reads MRHNA; CDR2 reads SNTAGT. V gave up 2 bases and J gave up 4 bases; unmatched junction bases: 0. The DNA for the CDR3 is TGTGCCAGCAGTGACGGGGGGGCAGATACGCAGTATTTT. This codes for CASSDGGADTQYF.

This clonotype is medium-sized (0.01 to 0.1%). The chain uses TRBV5-6 and TRBJ2-1; TRBD2 agrees at 9 bases. The CDR3 length is 14 residues. Looked up from germline, CDR1 is SGHDT and CDR2 is YYEEEE. J gave up 9 bases and V 6 bases, and 10 bases lay outside the gene matches. The chain's CDR3 is CASTGGLAGTEQFF. The CDR3 DNA reads TGTGCCAGCACCGGGGGCCTAGCGGGGACTGAGCAGTTCTTC.

This clonotype was counted between two and nine times. The chain recombines TRBV9 with TRBJ2-2; 9 bases are a match to TRBD2. The V and J ends lost 4 bases and 3 bases, in that order; junction bases with no gene match: 7. The CDR3 contains 16 residues. Germline V gene lookup returns CDR1 SGDLS and CDR2 YYNGEE. Written as DNA, the CDR3 is TGTGCCAGCAGCTTTCGGACTAGCGAAGACACCGGGGAGCTGTTTTTT. This translates into CASSFRTSEDTGELFF.

The V and J genes are TRBV7-9 and TRBJ1-2; weak D call: TRBD1 (5 bases). The CDR3 is made up of 15 amino acids. In germline, CDR1 is SEHNR, CDR2 FQNEAQ (reference sequence). Trimming pared 5 bases from V and 6 bases from J, leaving 19 bases between. CDR3 sequence: CASSAGFTVGHGYTF. CDR3 DNA: TGTGCCAGCAGCGCAGGGTTCACGGTCGGCCATGGCTACACCTTC.

Ten or more counts support this clonotype. The chain's CDR3 is CASSEFEVNEQFF. In DNA form, the CDR3 reads TGTGCCAGCAGTGAATTCGAGGTGAATGAGCAGTTCTTC. The V and J genes are TRBV25-1 and TRBJ2-1; no firm D call. The CDR3 extends over 13 amino acids. Germline V gene lookup returns CDR1 MGHDK and CDR2 SYGVNS. V was cut by 1 base and J by 7 bases, with 8 bases left in between.

This clonotype was seen a handful of times. This chain links TRBV5-1 with TRBJ2-7, with 8 bases fitting TRBD2. This CDR3 region has 15 residues. V shed 0 bases and J 2 bases; nucleotides not matched to a gene: 4. Per the germline V gene, CDR1 is SGHRS and CDR2 is YFSETQ. CDR3 in DNA: TGCGCCAGCAGCTTGGGCGCCGGGGGGGCCTACGAGCAGTACTTC. Amino acids: CASSLGAGGAYEQYF.

V and J are TRBV29-1 and TRBJ2-3; no clear D gene. The germline V gene encodes CDR1 SQVTM and CDR2 ANQGSEA. The V end lost 4 bases, the J end lost 2 bases, and 7 bases lay between the germline ends. The CDR3 runs 12 residues. CDR3 protein: CSVGTDTDTQYF. Here the CDR3 DNA reads TGCAGCGTTGGGACGGACACAGATACGCAGTATTTT.

This clonotype was counted many times. The chain links TRBV7-9 to TRBJ2-5; D ambiguous. Germline V gene data show CDR1 as SEHNR and CDR2 as FQNEAQ (reference sequence). The germline V and J ends were trimmed by 7 bases and 0 bases, with 3 bases remaining between them. The CDR3 has 11 amino acids. CDR3 protein: CASTYQETQYF. CDR3 in DNA: TGTGCCAGCACCTACCAAGAGACCCAGTACTTC.

This clonotype has a handful of counts. The rearrangement links TRBV7-6 to TRBJ2-2, with D tentatively TRBD1 (7 bases). The CDR3 length is 15 residues. V was pared by 5 bases and J by 1 base, with 11 bases between. Germline V gene sequence: CDR1 SGHVS, CDR2 FNYEAQ. The CDR3, as DNA: TGTGCCAGCAGCCGCGGGACAGAGAACACCGGGGAGCTGTTTTTT. It yields the protein CASSRGTENTGELFF.

This clonotype was seen repeatedly, ten times or more. The rearrangement uses TRBV7-2 and TRBJ2-7; TRBD1 is a possible D gene (6 bases). The CDR3 runs 16 residues. V shed 2 bases and J shed 5 bases, with 19 bases lying between them. Germline loops: CDR1 SGHTA, CDR2 FQGNSA. The CDR3 region has the DNA TGTGCCAGCAGCTTATGGGTGGGGGCGAGTCTGAACGAGCAGTACTTC. Amino acids: CASSLWVGASLNEQYF.

This clonotype has a handful of counts. This sequence joins TRBV28 and TRBJ2-1, with TRBD1 identical over 9 bases. CDR3 length equals 17 residues. V lost 5 bases, J lost 2 bases, and 10 bases stayed unmatched. Looked up from germline, CDR1 is MDHEN and CDR2 is SYDVKM. The CDR3 nucleotides read TGTGCCAGCAGTCCGTACTGGGGACAGGGCACCTACAATGAGCAGTTCTTC. It encodes CASSPYWGQGTYNEQFF.

This clonotype was counted many times. The chain combines TRBV6-6 with TRBJ1-1; D not resolved. CDR3 length: 17 amino acids. Trimming removed 1 base from V and 0 bases from J, with 15 bases in between. In germline, CDR1 is MNHNY, CDR2 SVGAGI (reference sequence). CDR3: CASSYYTPPLVNTEAFF. The CDR3 nucleotides are TGTGCCAGCAGTTACTACACTCCCCCCCTGGTGAACACTGAAGCTTTCTTT.

This clonotype was counted many times. The CDR3 DNA follows: TGCAGTGCTACTAGGGGAGAAAGTGGCAATCAGCCCCAGCATTTT. This gives the protein CSATRGESGNQPQHF. This sequence joins TRBV20-1 and TRBJ1-5; weak D call: TRBD1 (5 bases). The CDR3 runs 15 residues. Trimming shortened V by 4 bases and J by 2 bases, and 15 bases separated the two germline ends. Germline lookup yields CDR1 DFQATT and CDR2 SNEGSKA (reference sequence).

This clonotype has just a few counts. The chain recombines TRBV5-5 with TRBJ2-7; 9 bases are shared with TRBD1. CDR1 SGHKS and CDR2 YYEKEE come from the germline V gene (reference sequence). The V gene end was trimmed by 3 bases and the J gene end by 5 bases; junction bases not matched to a gene: 9. There are 15 residues in the CDR3. For the CDR3, the DNA is TGTGCCAGCAGCTGGGGACAGGGACAGGGACACGAGCAGTACTTC. This translates into CASSWGQGQGHEQYF.

The chain couples TRBV4-1 to TRBJ1-1, with 8 bases matching TRBD1. There are 15 residues in the CDR3. V shed 5 bases and J 0 bases; nucleotides not matched to a gene: 5. Germline CDR1 and CDR2: MGHRA and YSYEKL. The CDR3 loop is CASSATGEMNTEAFF. The CDR3 DNA reads TGCGCCAGCAGCGCGACAGGGGAGATGAACACTGAAGCTTTCTTT.

The CDR3 loop is CASSQGSSARETQYF. DNA for the CDR3: TGTGCCAGCAGCCAAGGTTCTAGCGCAAGAGAGACCCAGTACTTC. The genes are TRBV6-1 and TRBJ2-5; D may be TRBD2 (6 bases). Looked up from germline, CDR1 is MNHNS and CDR2 is SASEGT. The CDR3 has 15 residues. Trimming cost V 6 bases and J 4 bases, with 18 bases left between them.

This clonotype came up a few times. The chain employs TRBV20-1 and TRBJ2-7; a weak D match, TRBD2 (6 bases). Trimming left V 0 bases short and J 1 base short, with 10 bases between. This CDR3 comprises 14 residues. Germline loops: CDR1 DFQATT, CDR2 SNEGSKA (reference sequence). The CDR3 reads CSARDPGRSYEQYF. CDR3 DNA: TGCAGTGCTAGAGATCCGGGGAGGTCCTACGAGCAGTACTTC.

The sample holds a few counts of this clonotype. The chain carries TRBV2 and TRBJ2-7; D not certain. With 7 bases removed from V and 3 bases from J, the gap between germline ends came to 16 bases. This CDR3 is built from 14 residues. The germline CDR1 and CDR2 sequences are SNHLY and FYNNEI. The CDR3 region is CASNPKGLSYEQYF. In DNA form, the CDR3 reads TGTGCCAGCAACCCGAAGGGCTTGAGCTACGAGCAGTACTTC.

The chain joins TRBV7-6 to TRBJ2-5, with 7 bases fitting TRBD2. The CDR3 runs 17 residues. The germline CDR1 and CDR2 sequences are SGHVS and FNYEAQ. J gave up 2 bases and V 0 bases, and 9 bases lay outside the gene matches. For the CDR3, the DNA is TGTGCCAGCAGCTTAGCCCCCTTTGGAGCGGGGCAAGAGACCCAGTACTTC. Protein: CASSLAPFGAGQETQYF.

The sample holds many counts of this clonotype. The chain links TRBV20-1 to TRBJ1-1; the match to TRBD1 covers 7 bases. This CDR3 contains 13 residues. The germline CDR1 and CDR2 sequences are DFQATT and SNEGSKA (reference sequence). After removal of 6 bases from V and 5 bases from J, the junction contained 9 bases not matched to a gene. As DNA, the CDR3 is TGCAGTGCCACCCGCCAGACAGGGACTGAAGCTTTCTTT. Translation: CSATRQTGTEAFF.

In this sample, this clonotype turned up a few times. This chain connects TRBV12-3 or TRBV12-4 to TRBJ1-1; the D is unclear. Trimming cost V 3 bases and J 1 base, with 9 bases left between them. The CDR3 spans 14 residues. The CDR3 loop is CASSFGQWNTEAFF. DNA for the CDR3: TGTGCCAGCAGTTTCGGTCAGTGGAACACTGAAGCTTTCTTT.

The chain couples TRBV20-1 to TRBJ1-3; D remains ambiguous. The V gene's germline CDR1 is DFQATT and CDR2 SNEGSKA (reference sequence). This CDR3 comprises 16 residues. Trimming took off 0 bases at V and 0 bases at J, with 12 bases between the two ends. CDR3 loop: CSARDYMVNSGNTIYF. The CDR3 nucleotides read TGCAGTGCTAGAGATTATATGGTAAACTCTGGAAACACCATATATTTT.

The chain combines TRBV6-5 with TRBJ2-5; TRBD2 might be the D (6 bases). This CDR3 comprises 14 residues. Germline V lookup: CDR1 MNHEY, CDR2 SVGAGI. V lost 2 bases to trimming and J lost 4 bases, with 11 bases between them. DNA of the CDR3: TGTGCCAGCAGTTACGAAGGGCGGGGAGAGACCCAGTACTTC. Translating gives CASSYEGRGETQYF.

Sample share makes this clonotype medium-sized. Here the CDR3 reads CASSLSDYQPQHF. The DNA for the CDR3 is TGTGCCAGCAGTTTGTCGGATTATCAGCCCCAGCATTTT. This sequence joins TRBV7-9 and TRBJ1-5; the D is unclear. Trimming left V 6 bases short and J 5 bases short, with 11 bases between. The length of the CDR3 is 13 residues. The germline gives CDR1 SEHNR, CDR2 FQNEAQ (reference sequence). Full variable domain (outside the CDR3, taken from reference TRBV7-9 and TRBJ1-5): DTGVSQNPRHKITKRGQNVTFRCDPISEHNRLYWYRQTLGQGPEFLTYFQNEAQLEKSRLLSDRFSAERPKGSFSTLEIQRTEQGDSAMYLCASSLSDYQPQHFGDGTRLSIL.

The J gene is TRBJ1-2, the V gene TRBV19; D is undetermined. This CDR3 has 13 residues. Per the germline V gene, CDR1 is LNHDA and CDR2 is SQIVND (reference sequence). Trimming pared 5 bases from V and 6 bases from J, leaving 13 bases between. CDR3 sequence (DNA): TGTGCCAGTAGTGGTGGTAAAAAGGATGGCTACACCTTC. This codes for CASSGGKKDGYTF.

This clonotype was seen only a few times. The chain uses TRBV5-5 and TRBJ1-1, with D tentatively TRBD1 (6 bases). The length of the CDR3 is 14 residues. Trimming left V 5 bases short and J 1 base short, with 12 bases between. The germline V gene encodes CDR1 SGHKS and CDR2 YYEKEE (reference sequence). The CDR3 protein is CASRLRRGNTEAFF. For the CDR3, the DNA is TGTGCCAGCAGATTGCGCAGGGGGAACACTGAAGCTTTCTTT.

The V call is TRBV6-1, the J call TRBJ2-3; D is ambiguous. This CDR3 has 14 residues. Germline V CDR1 and CDR2: MNHNS, SASEGT. Trimming took 6 bases from V and 2 from J, leaving 12 bases between them. CDR3 coding DNA: TGTGCCAGCAGCACTCAGAGAAACACAGATACGCAGTATTTT. Its translation is CASSTQRNTDTQYF.

In this sample, this clonotype turned up many times. The chain combines TRBV30 with TRBJ1-1, with TRBD1 identical over 9 bases. The trim removed 2 bases at V and 3 bases at J, leaving 10 bases unmatched. Germline V gene sequence: CDR1 GTSNPN, CDR2 SVGIG (reference sequence). The CDR3 loop spans 16 amino acids. DNA of the CDR3: TGTGCCTGGAGTCCCCGGACAGGGGTTTTGGACACTGAAGCTTTCTTT. Amino acids: CAWSPRTGVLDTEAFF.

There are many counts of this clonotype. The junction differs from germline at one of its ends, possibly a read error. The chain's CDR3 is CASSLSSLDTQYF. CDR3 bases: TGTGCTAGCAGCTTATCCAGTTTAGATACGCAGTATTTT. The gene calls are TRBV7-7 and TRBJ2-3; no clear D gene. The CDR3 spans 13 residues. Germline-derived CDR1 and CDR2 are SSHAT and FNYEAQ (reference sequence).

In its sample, this clonotype was seen once. Here the CDR3 DNA reads TGTGCCAGCAGCCAAGGGGACAGGGTGGTGGCTTTCTTT. Its translation: CASSQGDRVVAFF. J is TRBJ1-1 and V is TRBV14; 9 bases map to TRBD1. CDR1 is SGHDN, CDR2 FVKESK, per germline. The CDR3 consists of 13 residues. V was clipped by 1 base and J by 11 bases; unmatched bases: 5.

The chain links TRBV27 to TRBJ1-5; D is perhaps TRBD1 (6 bases). The ends were cut back, 8 bases at V and 4 bases at J, with 15 bases in the middle. The CDR3 is 14 residues long. Germline V CDR1 and CDR2: MNHEY, SMNVEV (reference sequence). CDR3 bases: TGTGCCAGCGCCCCGGACAGTCCTAATCAGCCCCAGCATTTT. Protein: CASAPDSPNQPQHF.